This T cell receptor (beta chain) was retrieved from a study of CD8 T cells in Susac syndrome. Reverse transcription of about 0.5 to 1 ug RNA was carried out with random hexamers. Via MiXCR, TCRdb re-called the immunoSEQ multiplex PCR reads, giving one row per CDR3 protein. Of roughly 250,000 distinct CDR3 sequences listed, almost 97% were seen once; the top ten hold less than 0.11%. The V and J ends lost 6 bases and 3 bases, in that order; junction bases with no gene match: 5. The CDR3 loop spans 13 amino acids. Germline V CDR1 and CDR2: LNHDA, SQIVND (reference sequence). The sequence was collected from a human donor with Susac syndrome. Material for sequencing was CD4+ T cells from PBMCs. The V gene is TRBV19, the J gene TRBJ2-7; 7 bases fit TRBD1. This chain's CDR3 is CASRNRGRYEQYF. In DNA, the CDR3 is TGTGCCAGTAGGAACAGGGGCCGCTACGAGCAGTACTTC.